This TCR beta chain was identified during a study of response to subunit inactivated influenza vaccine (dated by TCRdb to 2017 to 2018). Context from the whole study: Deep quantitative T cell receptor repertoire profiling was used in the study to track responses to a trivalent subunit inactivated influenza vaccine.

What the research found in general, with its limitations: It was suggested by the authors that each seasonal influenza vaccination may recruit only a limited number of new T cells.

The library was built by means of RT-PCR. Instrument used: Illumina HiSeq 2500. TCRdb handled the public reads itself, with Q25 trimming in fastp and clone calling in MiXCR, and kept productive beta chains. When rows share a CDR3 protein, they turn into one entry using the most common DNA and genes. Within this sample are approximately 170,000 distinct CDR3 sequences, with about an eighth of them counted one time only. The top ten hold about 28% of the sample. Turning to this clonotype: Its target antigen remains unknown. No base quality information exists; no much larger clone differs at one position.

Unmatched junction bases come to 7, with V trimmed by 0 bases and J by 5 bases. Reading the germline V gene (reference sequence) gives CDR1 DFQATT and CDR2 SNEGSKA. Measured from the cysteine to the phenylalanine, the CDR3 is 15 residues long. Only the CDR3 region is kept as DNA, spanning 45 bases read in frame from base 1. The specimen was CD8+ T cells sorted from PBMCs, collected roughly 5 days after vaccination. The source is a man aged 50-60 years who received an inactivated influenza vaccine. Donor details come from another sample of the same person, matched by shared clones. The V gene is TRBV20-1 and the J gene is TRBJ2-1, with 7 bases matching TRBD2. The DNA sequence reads TGCAGTGCTAGAGATCCAGCGGGGTATGACAATGAGCAGTTCTTC. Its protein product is CSARDPAGYDNEQFF.